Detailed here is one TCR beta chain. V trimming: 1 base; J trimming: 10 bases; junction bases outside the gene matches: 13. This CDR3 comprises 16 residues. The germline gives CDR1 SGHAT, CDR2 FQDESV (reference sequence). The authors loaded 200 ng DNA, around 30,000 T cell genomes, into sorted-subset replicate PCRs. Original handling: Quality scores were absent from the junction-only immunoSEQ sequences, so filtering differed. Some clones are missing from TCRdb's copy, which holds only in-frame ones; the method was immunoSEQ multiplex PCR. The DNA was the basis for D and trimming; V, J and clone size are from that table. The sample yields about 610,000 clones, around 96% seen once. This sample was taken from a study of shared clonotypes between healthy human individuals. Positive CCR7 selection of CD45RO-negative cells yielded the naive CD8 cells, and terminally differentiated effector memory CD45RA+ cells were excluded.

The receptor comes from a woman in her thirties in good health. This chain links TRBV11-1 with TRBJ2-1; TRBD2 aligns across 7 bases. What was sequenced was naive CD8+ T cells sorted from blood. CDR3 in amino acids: CASSLVGRGGVDEQFF. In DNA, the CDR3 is TGTGCCAGCAGCTTAGTAGGTCGGGGAGGGGTTGACGAGCAGTTCTTC.